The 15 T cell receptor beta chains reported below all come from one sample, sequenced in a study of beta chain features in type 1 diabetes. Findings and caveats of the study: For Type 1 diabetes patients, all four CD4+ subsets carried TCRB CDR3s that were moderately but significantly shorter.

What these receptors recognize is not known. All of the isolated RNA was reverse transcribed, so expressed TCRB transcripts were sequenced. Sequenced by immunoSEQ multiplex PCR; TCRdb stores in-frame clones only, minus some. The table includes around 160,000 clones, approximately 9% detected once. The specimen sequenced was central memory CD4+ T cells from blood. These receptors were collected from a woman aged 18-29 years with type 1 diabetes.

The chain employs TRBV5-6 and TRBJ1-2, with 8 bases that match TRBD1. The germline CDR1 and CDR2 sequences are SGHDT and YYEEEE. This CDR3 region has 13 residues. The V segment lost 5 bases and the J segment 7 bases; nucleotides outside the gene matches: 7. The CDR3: CASRLQGAVGYTF. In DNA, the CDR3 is TGTGCCAGCAGATTGCAGGGGGCGGTTGGCTACACCTTC. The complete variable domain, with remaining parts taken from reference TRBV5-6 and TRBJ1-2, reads DAGVTQSPTHLIKTRGQQVTLRCSPKSGHDTVSWYQQALGQGPQFIFQYYEEEERQRGNFPDRFSGHQFPNYSSELNVNALLLGDSALYLCASRLQGAVGYTFGSGTRLTVV.

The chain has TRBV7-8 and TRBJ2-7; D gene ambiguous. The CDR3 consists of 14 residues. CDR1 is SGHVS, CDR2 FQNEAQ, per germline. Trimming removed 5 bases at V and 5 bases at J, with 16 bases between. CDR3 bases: TGTGCCAGCAGCAGCGACTCCCGGCTAAACGAGCAGTACTTC. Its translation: CASSSDSRLNEQYF.

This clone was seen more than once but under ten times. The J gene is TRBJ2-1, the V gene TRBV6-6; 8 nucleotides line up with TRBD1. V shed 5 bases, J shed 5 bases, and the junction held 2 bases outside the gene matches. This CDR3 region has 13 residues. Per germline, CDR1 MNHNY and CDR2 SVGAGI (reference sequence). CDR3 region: CASSQQGDNEQFF. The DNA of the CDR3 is TGTGCCAGCAGTCAACAGGGGGACAATGAGCAGTTCTTC.

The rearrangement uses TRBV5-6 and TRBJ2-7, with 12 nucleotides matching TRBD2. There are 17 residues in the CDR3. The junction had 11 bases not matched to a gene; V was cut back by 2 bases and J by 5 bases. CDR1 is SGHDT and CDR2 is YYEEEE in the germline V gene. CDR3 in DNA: TGTGCCAGCAGCTTCCTAGCGGGAGGGCTTGAGATCGACGAGCAGTACTTC. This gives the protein CASSFLAGGLEIDEQYF.

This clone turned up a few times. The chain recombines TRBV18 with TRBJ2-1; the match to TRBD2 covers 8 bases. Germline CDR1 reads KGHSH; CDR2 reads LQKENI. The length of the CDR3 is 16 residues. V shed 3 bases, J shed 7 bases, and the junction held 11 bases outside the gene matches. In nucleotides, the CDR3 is TGTGCCAGCTCACCTAGTAGCGGGACACGTGGAAATGAGCAGTTCTTC. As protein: CASSPSSGTRGNEQFF.

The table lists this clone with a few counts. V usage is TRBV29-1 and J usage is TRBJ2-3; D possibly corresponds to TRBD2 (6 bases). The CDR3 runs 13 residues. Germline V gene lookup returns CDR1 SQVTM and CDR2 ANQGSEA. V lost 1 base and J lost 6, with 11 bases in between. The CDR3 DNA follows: TGCAGCGTTGAAGGGGGGGATCACGATACGCAGTATTTT. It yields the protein CSVEGGDHDTQYF.

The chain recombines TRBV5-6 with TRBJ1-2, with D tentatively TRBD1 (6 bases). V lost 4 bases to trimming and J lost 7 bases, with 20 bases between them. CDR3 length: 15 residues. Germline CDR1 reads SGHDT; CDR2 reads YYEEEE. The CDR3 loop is CASSAGGAGTSGYTF. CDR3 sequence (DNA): TGTGCCAGCAGCGCGGGGGGCGCGGGGACTAGTGGCTACACCTTC.

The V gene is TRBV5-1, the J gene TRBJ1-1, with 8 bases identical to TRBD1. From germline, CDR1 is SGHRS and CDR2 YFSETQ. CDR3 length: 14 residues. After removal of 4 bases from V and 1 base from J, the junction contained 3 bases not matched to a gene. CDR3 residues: CASSGTGGNTEAFF. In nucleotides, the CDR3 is TGCGCCAGCAGCGGAACAGGGGGGAACACTGAAGCTTTCTTT. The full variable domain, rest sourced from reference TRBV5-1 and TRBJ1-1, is KAGVTQTPRYLIKTRGQQVTLSCSPISGHRSVSWYQQTPGQGLQFLFEYFSETQRNKGNFPGRFSGRQFSNSRSEMNVSTLELGDSALYLCASSGTGGNTEAFFGQGTRLTVV.

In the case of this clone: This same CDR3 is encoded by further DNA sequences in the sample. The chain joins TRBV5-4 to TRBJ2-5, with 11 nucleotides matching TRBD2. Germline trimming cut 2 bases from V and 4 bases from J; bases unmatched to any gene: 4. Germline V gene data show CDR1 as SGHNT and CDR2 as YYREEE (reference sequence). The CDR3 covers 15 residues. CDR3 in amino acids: CASSLRLAGGETQYF. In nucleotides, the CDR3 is TGTGCCAGCAGCTTACGGCTAGCGGGGGGAGAGACCCAGTACTTC.

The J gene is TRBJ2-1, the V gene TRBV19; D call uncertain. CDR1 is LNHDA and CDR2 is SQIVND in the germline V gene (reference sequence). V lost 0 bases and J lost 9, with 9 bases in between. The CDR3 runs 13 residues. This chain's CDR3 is CASSIDRSGEQFF. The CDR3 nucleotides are TGTGCCAGTAGTATAGATCGATCCGGTGAGCAGTTCTTC.

This chain's CDR3 is CASSLFGPGTVRGSGELFF. The CDR3 DNA reads as TGTGCCAGCAGCTTATTTGGGCCGGGGACAGTACGAGGCTCCGGGGAGCTGTTTTTT. The chain employs TRBV7-2 and TRBJ2-2, with TRBD1 identical over 7 bases. CDR1 and CDR2 (germline): SGHTA, FQGNSA. V was pared by 2 bases and J by 6 bases, with 18 bases of the junction left unmatched. The CDR3 spans 19 residues.

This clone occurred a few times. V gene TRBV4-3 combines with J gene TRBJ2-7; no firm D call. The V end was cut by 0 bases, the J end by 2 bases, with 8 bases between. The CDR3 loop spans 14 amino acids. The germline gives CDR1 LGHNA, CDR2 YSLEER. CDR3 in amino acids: CASSQDLLTYEQYF. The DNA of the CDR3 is TGCGCCAGCAGCCAAGATTTATTAACCTACGAGCAGTACTTC.

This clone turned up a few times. The CDR3 nucleotides read TGTGCCAGCTCAGCCCGACTAGCGGAAGGGGGTAATGAGCAGTTCTTC. Translation: CASSARLAEGGNEQFF. The rearrangement uses TRBV18 and TRBJ2-1, with 9 bases fitting TRBD2. The CDR3 sequence is 16 residues long. Germline CDR1 KGHSH, CDR2 LQKENI. V lost 5 bases, J lost 7 bases, and 12 bases stayed unmatched.

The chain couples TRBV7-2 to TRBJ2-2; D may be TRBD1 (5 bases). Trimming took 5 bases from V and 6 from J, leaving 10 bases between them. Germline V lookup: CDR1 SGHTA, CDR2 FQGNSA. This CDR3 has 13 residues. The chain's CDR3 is CASSQRQPGELFF. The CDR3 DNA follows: TGTGCCAGCAGCCAACGACAGCCCGGGGAGCTGTTTTTT.

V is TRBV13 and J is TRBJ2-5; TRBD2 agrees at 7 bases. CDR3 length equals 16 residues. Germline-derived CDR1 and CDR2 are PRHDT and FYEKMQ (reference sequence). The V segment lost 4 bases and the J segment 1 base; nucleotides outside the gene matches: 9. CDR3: CASSSTKAGPQETQYF. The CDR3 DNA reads TGTGCCAGCAGCTCCACCAAAGCGGGACCCCAAGAGACCCAGTACTTC. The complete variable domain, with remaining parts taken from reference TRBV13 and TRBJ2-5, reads AAGVIQSPRHLIKEKRETATLKCYPIPRHDTVYWYQQGPGQDPQFLISFYEKMQSDKGSIPDRFSAQQFSDYHSELNMSSLELGDSALYFCASSSTKAGPQETQYFGPGTRLLVL.